The 18 T cell receptor beta chains presented below share a single source sample, sequenced in a study of OX40 agonist ivuxolimab in advanced cancers. The library was generated by the immunoSEQ multiplex PCR assay. TCRdb holds this immuneACCESS table with in-frame rearrangements only. Some clones are missing; in checked studies, unresolved V genes explain under half, and the rest has no known cause. The table for this sample lists tens of thousands of clones; approximately 79% of them were counted only once. The ten largest clonotypes hold about 1.5% of the sample. The sequences come from CD4+ or CD8+ T cells sorted from blood, collected in a trial of the OX40 agonist ivuxolimab. Source of these receptors: an adult with an advanced solid tumor such as melanoma, head and neck, liver or kidney cancer.

The chain employs TRBV5-6 and TRBJ2-1; 8 positions agree with TRBD2. The germline CDR1 and CDR2 sequences are SGHDT and YYEEEE. The CDR3 runs 18 residues. With V trimmed by 4 bases and J by 4 bases, 16 bases remained unmatched. The CDR3 sequence: CASSPLPQSGSTYNEQFF. Here the CDR3 DNA reads TGTGCCAGCAGCCCCCTCCCCCAAAGCGGGAGTACTTACAATGAGCAGTTCTTC.

The V and J genes are TRBV9 and TRBJ2-7; maybe TRBD1 (6 bases). The germline V gene has CDR1 SGDLS and CDR2 YYNGEE. The CDR3 sequence is 13 residues long. Trimming took off 4 bases at V and 4 bases at J, with 12 bases between the two ends. DNA of the CDR3: TGTGCCAGCAGCTCAGGGGCCGGTTACGAGCAGTACTTC. Its translation is CASSSGAGYEQYF.

V gene TRBV7-9 combines with J gene TRBJ2-7, with D hard to call. The CDR3 contains 13 residues. Per germline, CDR1 SEHNR and CDR2 FQNEAQ (reference sequence). Trimming left V 6 bases short and J 1 base short, with 10 bases between. For the CDR3, the DNA is TGTGCCAGCAGTTTTGATAGATCCTACGAGCAGTACTTC. Amino acid sequence: CASSFDRSYEQYF.

The V call is TRBV7-9, the J call TRBJ2-5; possibly TRBD1 for D (5 bases). Germline V gene lookup returns CDR1 SEHNR and CDR2 FQNEAQ (reference sequence). Trimming cost V 5 bases and J 2 bases, with 12 bases left between them. This CDR3 contains 14 residues. The CDR3 nucleotides are TGTGCCAGCAGCCCAAGGGGCTTTCAAGAGACCCAGTACTTC. It yields the protein CASSPRGFQETQYF. The full variable domain, rest sourced from reference TRBV7-9 and TRBJ2-5, is DTGVSQNPRHKITKRGQNVTFRCDPISEHNRLYWYRQTLGQGPEFLTYFQNEAQLEKSRLLSDRFSAERPKGSFSTLEIQRTEQGDSAMYLCASSPRGFQETQYFGPGTRLLVL.

This chain links TRBV11-2 with TRBJ1-3; D is undetermined. V lost 7 bases and J 4 bases, leaving 8 bases between the germline ends. The germline V gene encodes CDR1 SGHAT and CDR2 FQNNGV. The CDR3 runs to 12 residues. CDR3 sequence reads: CASTGRGNTIYF. The DNA for the CDR3 is TGTGCCAGCACAGGTCGCGGAAACACCATATATTTT.

The chain combines TRBV11-2 with TRBJ2-2; D is perhaps TRBD2 (6 bases). CDR3 length: 16 amino acids. Germline CDR1 reads SGHAT; CDR2 reads FQNNGV. The V gene lost 6 bases and the J gene lost 6 bases, with 20 bases spanning the gap. The CDR3 DNA sequence: TGTGCCAGCAGGTCACTCAGGCGGGGAGTCGCCGGGGAGCTGTTTTTT. Residues: CASRSLRRGVAGELFF.

The rearrangement joins TRBV7-3 to TRBJ2-2; 10 bases match TRBD2. The germline V gene has CDR1 SGHTA and CDR2 FQGTGA. Trimming at V came to 5 bases and at J to 7 bases, leaving 10 bases not matched to a gene. CDR3 length: 16 amino acids. CDR3 sequence: CASSERTSGGVGELFF. The CDR3 DNA follows: TGTGCCAGCAGCGAACGGACTAGCGGAGGGGTCGGGGAGCTGTTTTTT.

A single count supports this clone. J is TRBJ2-4 and V is TRBV7-2; 9 nucleotides align to TRBD1. There are 16 residues in the CDR3. The junction had 9 bases not matched to a gene; V was cut back by 6 bases and J by 3 bases. The germline V gene has CDR1 SGHTA and CDR2 FQGNSA. CDR3 residues: CASRKTGGLGKNIQYF. CDR3 sequence (DNA): TGTGCCAGCAGAAAGACAGGGGGACTCGGCAAAAACATTCAGTACTTC.

The CDR3 DNA is TGTGCCTGCTACCTCGGGACCTATAATTCACCCCTCCACTTT. Encoded protein: CACYLGTYNSPLHF. This rearrangement joins TRBV30 to TRBJ1-6; D unclear. The V end lost 6 bases, the J end lost 2 bases, and 11 bases lay between the germline ends. There are 14 residues in the CDR3. CDR1 and CDR2 (germline): GTSNPN, SVGIG (reference sequence). Based on the CDR3 plus reference TRBV30 and TRBJ1-6, the full variable domain is SQTIHQWPATLVQPVGSPLSLECTVEGTSNPNLYWYRQAAGRGLQLLFYSVGIGQISSEVPQNLSASRPQDRQFILSSKKLLLSDSGFYLCACYLGTYNSPLHFGNGTRLTVT.

The CDR3 coding sequence is TGCGCCAGCAGCCTAGCGGGGATGGGTTCTGAAAACTACGAGCAGTACTTC. This codes for CASSLAGMGSENYEQYF. The chain carries TRBV5-1 and TRBJ2-7, with 9 bases lining up with TRBD2. The CDR3 covers 17 residues. V lost 4 bases and J lost 3; bases outside the gene matches: 14. Germline V CDR1 and CDR2: SGHRS, YFSETQ. Supplemented by reference TRBV5-1 and TRBJ2-7, the full variable domain reads KAGVTQTPRYLIKTRGQQVTLSCSPISGHRSVSWYQQTPGQGLQFLFEYFSETQRNKGNFPGRFSGRQFSNSRSEMNVSTLELGDSALYLCASSLAGMGSENYEQYFGPGTRLTVT.

This rearrangement joins TRBV27 to TRBJ2-3; D is uncertain. Germline CDR1 MNHEY, CDR2 SMNVEV (reference sequence). The ends were cut back, 2 bases at V and 4 bases at J, with 7 bases in the middle. The CDR3 consists of 13 residues. This CDR3 reads CASSLDLSDTQYF. The CDR3 DNA sequence: TGTGCCAGCAGTTTAGACCTCTCAGATACGCAGTATTTT.

The chain is built from TRBV10-3 and TRBJ1-1; 7 bases match TRBD1. This CDR3 has 14 residues. Germline V gene data show CDR1 as ENHRY and CDR2 as SYGVKD. V dropped 5 bases and J dropped 4; count of bases not matched to a gene: 7. The CDR3 region is CAISRTEGATEAFF. The DNA for the CDR3 is TGTGCCATCAGTAGAACGGAGGGGGCCACTGAAGCTTTCTTT.

The V call is TRBV7-2, the J call TRBJ2-3; no clear D gene. V shed 1 base and J shed 4 bases, with 12 bases lying between them. The CDR3 is 15 residues long. Germline values: CDR1 SGHTA, CDR2 FQGNSA. As DNA, the CDR3 is TGTGCCAGCAGCTTAGATATAGAAGGGTCAGATACGCAGTATTTT. Its protein product is CASSLDIEGSDTQYF.

This clone has more than one count but fewer than ten. V is TRBV11-2 and J is TRBJ2-1; TRBD2 matches 7 bases. Germline V gives CDR1 SGHAT, CDR2 FQNNGV. CDR3 size: 16 residues. V trimming: 2 bases; J trimming: 4 bases; junction bases outside the gene matches: 8. CDR3 in amino acids: CASSLFGGGLYNEQFF. The CDR3 coding sequence is TGTGCCAGCAGCTTATTTGGGGGAGGGCTATACAATGAGCAGTTCTTC. The whole variable domain, remainder taken from reference TRBV11-2 and TRBJ2-1, is EAGVAQSPRYKIIEKRQSVAFWCNPISGHATLYWYQQILGQGPKLLIQFQNNGVVDDSQLPKDRFSAERLKGVDSTLKIQPAKLEDSAVYLCASSLFGGGLYNEQFFGPGTRLTVL.

This clone was recorded only once. The genes are TRBV7-2 and TRBJ1-5; possibly TRBD1 for D (5 bases). V dropped 1 base and J dropped 1 base, with 11 bases sitting between them. Germline CDR1 is SGHTA and CDR2 is FQGNSA. CDR3 size: 16 residues. In DNA form, the CDR3 reads TGTGCCAGCAGCTTAGGTCAGGGAGGAAGCAATCAGCCCCAGCATTTT. This gives the protein CASSLGQGGSNQPQHF.

The chain combines TRBV7-7 with TRBJ2-2; D not resolved. Trimming stripped 6 bases from V and 3 bases from J, with 11 bases between. CDR3 length equals 14 residues. Germline CDR1 SSHAT, CDR2 FNYEAQ (reference sequence). This CDR3 reads CASRVGTHTGELFF. CDR3 DNA: TGTGCCAGCAGGGTGGGCACACACACCGGGGAGCTGTTTTTT.

The V call is TRBV19, the J call TRBJ2-1; D not resolved. Germline V CDR1 and CDR2: LNHDA, SQIVND (reference sequence). V dropped 6 bases and J dropped 0 bases, with 6 bases sitting between them. This CDR3 spans 13 amino acids. CDR3 region: CASRGYSYNEQFF. CDR3 bases: TGTGCCAGTAGGGGTTACTCCTACAATGAGCAGTTCTTC.

This clone was seen once. V is TRBV11-2 and J is TRBJ1-2, with TRBD1 as a possible D gene (5 bases). The V end lost 5 bases, the J end lost 8 bases, and 12 bases lay between the germline ends. There are 12 residues in the CDR3. Germline V gene data show CDR1 as SGHAT and CDR2 as FQNNGV. CDR3 sequence reads: CASSEGGEGYTF. CDR3 in DNA: TGTGCCAGCAGCGAGGGAGGGGAAGGCTACACCTTC. Combining the CDR3 with reference TRBV11-2 and TRBJ1-2 gives the whole variable domain EAGVAQSPRYKIIEKRQSVAFWCNPISGHATLYWYQQILGQGPKLLIQFQNNGVVDDSQLPKDRFSAERLKGVDSTLKIQPAKLEDSAVYLCASSEGGEGYTFGSGTRLTVV.